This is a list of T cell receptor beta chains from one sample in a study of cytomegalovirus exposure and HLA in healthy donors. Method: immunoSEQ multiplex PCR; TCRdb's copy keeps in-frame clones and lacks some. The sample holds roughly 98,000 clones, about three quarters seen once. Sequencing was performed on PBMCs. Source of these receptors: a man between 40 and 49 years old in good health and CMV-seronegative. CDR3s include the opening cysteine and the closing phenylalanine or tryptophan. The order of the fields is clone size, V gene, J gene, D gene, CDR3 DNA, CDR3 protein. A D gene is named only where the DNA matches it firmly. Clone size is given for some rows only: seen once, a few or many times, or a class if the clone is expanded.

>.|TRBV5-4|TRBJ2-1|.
TGTGCCAGCAGCTTGCCCGGGAACAATGAGCAGTTCTTC
CASSLPGNNEQFF
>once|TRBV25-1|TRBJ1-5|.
TGTGCCAGCAGTCCCCCAGGTTGGTACGATCAGCCCCAGCATTTT
CASSPPGWYDQPQHF
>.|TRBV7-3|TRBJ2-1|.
TGTGCCAGCAGCCCGGAAGCACAGGCGTACAATGAGCAGTTCTTC
CASSPEAQAYNEQFF
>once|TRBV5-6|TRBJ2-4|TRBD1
TGTGCCAGCAGCTTGACGGGACAGGGGGCTTCGGTGGCCAAAAACATTCAGTACTTC
CASSLTGQGASVAKNIQYF
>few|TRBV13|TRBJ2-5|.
TGTGCCAGCAAGCGCCAGGGGCTGGTGGAGACCCAGTACTTC
CASKRQGLVETQYF
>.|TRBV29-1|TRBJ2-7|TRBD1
TGCAGCGCCCTCCGGGACAGGACGTACGAGCAGTACTTC
CSALRDRTYEQYF
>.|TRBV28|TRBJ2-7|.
TGTGCCAGCAGGACAGCCTACGAGCAGTACTTC
CASRTAYEQYF
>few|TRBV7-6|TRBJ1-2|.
TGTGCCAGCAGCGTTGACAGCAACTATGGCTACACCTTC
CASSVDSNYGYTF
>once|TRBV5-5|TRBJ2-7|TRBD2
TGTGCCAGCAGCCCCGGGACTAGCGACTACGAGCAGTACTTC
CASSPGTSDYEQYF
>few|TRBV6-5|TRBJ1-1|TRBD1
TGTGCCAGCAGGGGACAGGGAATGTTGAGGACTGAAGCTTTCTTT
CASRGQGMLRTEAFF
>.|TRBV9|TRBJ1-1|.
TGTGCCAGCAGCGTAGTGGCAGGAGGGGACACTGAAGCTTTCTTT
CASSVVAGGDTEAFF
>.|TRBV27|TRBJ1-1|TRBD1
TGTGCCAGCAGTTTTACAACACAGGGGGGTAGAGCTTTCTTT
CASSFTTQGGRAFF
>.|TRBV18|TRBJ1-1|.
TGTGCCAGCTCACCACTTGACAGGAACACTGAAGCTTTCTTT
CASSPLDRNTEAFF
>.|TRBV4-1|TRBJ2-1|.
TGCGCCAGCAGCCAAGGTCACAACTCCTACAATGAGCAGTTCTTC
CASSQGHNSYNEQFF
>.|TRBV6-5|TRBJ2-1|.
TGTGCCAGCAGCCACCAGGGAGGGGGGTTCTTC
CASSHQGGGFF
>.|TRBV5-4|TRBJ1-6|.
TGTGCCAGCAGCGTGCGACAGTCATATAATTCACCCCTCCACTTT
CASSVRQSYNSPLHF